What follows are 13 T cell receptor beta chains derived from one specimen sequenced in a study of blood T cells in healthy people across ages. With a J-beta primer mix and a sample-barcoded 5' primer, a second PCR ran roughly 6 to 12 cycles. MiXCR, run by TCRdb on the 5' RACE reads, gives a single entry per CDR3 protein. The sample holds roughly 1,500,000 distinct CDR3 sequences; 42% are singletons and the top ten take 7% to 9%. The specimen was blood. Every receptor here comes from a woman younger than 35 in good health.

The V gene is TRBV5-1, the J gene TRBJ2-3; a possible D gene is TRBD1 (6 bases). Germline V lookup: CDR1 SGHRS, CDR2 YFSETQ. Trimming pared 4 bases from V and 4 bases from J, leaving 16 bases between. The CDR3 length is 15 residues. CDR3 DNA: TGCGCCAGCAGCGCGCCCATCACAGGGTCAGATACGCAGTATTTT. The encoded protein is CASSAPITGSDTQYF.

The chain uses TRBV10-2 and TRBJ2-5, with D tentatively TRBD2 (7 bases). The CDR3 length is 12 residues. V dropped 10 bases and J dropped 3 bases, with 12 bases sitting between them. Germline assignment: CDR1 WSHSY and CDR2 SAAADI. CDR3 sequence reads: CATRGGEETQYF. CDR3 in DNA: TGCGCCACGAGAGGGGGGGAAGAGACCCAGTACTTC.

The V call is TRBV29-1, the J call TRBJ2-2, with 9 bases that match TRBD1. Germline V gene lookup returns CDR1 SQVTM and CDR2 ANQGSEA. J was trimmed by 3 bases and V by 7 bases; bases with no gene match: 3. The length of the CDR3 is 13 residues. The CDR3 spells CSGRTGDTGELFF. Written as DNA, the CDR3 is TGCAGCGGGCGGACAGGGGACACCGGGGAGCTGTTTTTT.

The rearrangement links TRBV30 to TRBJ2-7, with TRBD1 identical over 9 bases. The J call may not be correct, given that the DNA end is closer to TRBJ2-4. Germline values: CDR1 GTSNPN, CDR2 SVGIG (reference sequence). This CDR3 is built from 14 residues. DNA for the CDR3: TGTGCCTGGAGAAGAACAGGGGGCAGGAACATTCAGTACTTC. This encodes CAWRRTGGRNIQYF.

This clonotype was observed a few times. In DNA, the CDR3 is TGCAGCGTTTTGAGTTTGGGCAGCCTTAAAGCCTACGAGCAGTACTTC. This encodes CSVLSLGSLKAYEQYF. The genes are TRBV29-1 and TRBJ2-7; D is unresolved. The V gene lost 5 bases and the J gene lost 2 bases, with 22 bases spanning the gap. This CDR3 comprises 16 residues. From germline, CDR1 is SQVTM and CDR2 ANQGSEA.

This clonotype was detected only a few times. The V and J genes are TRBV3-1 and TRBJ1-4; tentatively, D is TRBD1 (6 bases). The germline V gene has CDR1 LGHDT and CDR2 YNNKEL (reference sequence). The CDR3 covers 15 residues. The V end was cut by 3 bases, the J end by 7 bases, with 15 bases between. CDR3 amino acids: CASSQGHLGREKLFF. DNA of the CDR3: TGTGCCAGCAGCCAGGGACACCTCGGGCGTGAAAAACTGTTTTTT.

This clonotype has only a few counts. The rearrangement uses TRBV7-9 and TRBJ1-1; tentative D call: TRBD1 (5 bases). The CDR3 is 11 residues long. CDR1 SEHNR and CDR2 FQNEAQ come from the germline V gene (reference sequence). The CDR3 loop is CAGLRGTEAFF. The CDR3 DNA reads as TGTGCGGGTCTGAGGGGCACTGAAGCTTTCTTT.

This chain uses TRBV5-1 with TRBJ1-1, with D perhaps TRBD1 (5 bases). This CDR3 has 14 residues. Trimming left V 10 bases short and J 5 bases short, with 21 bases between. Germline V CDR1 and CDR2: SGHRS, YFSETQ. The CDR3 nucleotides read TGCGCCTCCTCGCGAGGGGAGGGGTGGACTGAAGCTTTCTTT. Translating it yields CASSRGEGWTEAFF.

The genes are TRBV27 and TRBJ2-2; D possibly corresponds to TRBD1 (6 bases). CDR3 length: 13 amino acids. The germline gives CDR1 MNHEY, CDR2 SMNVEV (reference sequence). V shed 7 bases and J shed 4 bases, with 10 bases lying between them. DNA for the CDR3: TGTGCCAGCAAAACAGGGACCACCGGGGAGCTGTTTTTT. Translating it yields CASKTGTTGELFF.

This clonotype appeared a few times. The chain combines TRBV10-2 with TRBJ2-1; 9 bases line up with TRBD2. The CDR3 runs to 12 residues. The V segment lost 8 bases and the J segment 5 bases; nucleotides outside the gene matches: 1. Germline V gene data show CDR1 as WSHSY and CDR2 as SAAADI. The CDR3 bases are TGCGCCAGCGGGACTAGCCACAATGAGCAGTTCTTC. Amino acids: CASGTSHNEQFF.

This clonotype was detected a few times. This chain uses TRBV28 with TRBJ2-1; D may correspond to TRBD1 or TRBD2 (5 bases each). The V end lost 1 base, the J end lost 6 bases, and 10 bases lay between the germline ends. The germline CDR1 and CDR2 sequences are MDHEN and SYDVKM. The length of the CDR3 is 14 residues. The CDR3 loop reads CASSLSPGPNEQFF. The CDR3 DNA reads TGTGCCAGCAGTTTATCACCGGGGCCCAATGAGCAGTTCTTC.

This clonotype was counted a few times. The chain has TRBV5-1 and TRBJ2-5; D gene unclear. The end of the DNA fits TRBJ2-7 better, so the J call may be wrong. CDR1 is SGHRS and CDR2 is YFSETQ in the germline V gene. This CDR3 is 12 amino acids long. The DNA for the CDR3 is TGCGCCAGCAGCTTGAAGGAGTACGAGCAGTACTTC. As protein: CASSLKEYEQYF.

This clonotype was seen a few times. The CDR3 sequence is CASSPRTSGHTYEQYF. The CDR3 DNA is TGTGCCAGCAGTCCCCGGACTAGCGGACACACCTACGAGCAGTACTTC. V is TRBV27 and J is TRBJ2-7; 10 nucleotides match TRBD2. CDR1 and CDR2 from the germline V gene are MNHEY and SMNVEV (reference sequence). V trimming: 5 bases; J trimming: 2 bases; junction bases outside the gene matches: 9. The CDR3 is made up of 16 amino acids.